This TCR beta chain is from a study of cytomegalovirus exposure and HLA in healthy donors. Findings and caveats of the study: The study listed approximately 170 cytomegalovirus-associated TCR beta chains. In an earlier analysis, productive rearrangement rates for most beta V segments clustered near 87% or 30%. Other equally common chains were less clonally expanded than HLA-associated TCR beta chains, a later analysis showed. TRBV6-2, TRBV6-3 and some other V segments were excluded as indistinguishable.

About this clone: What it binds is unknown. The junction differs from germline at one of its ends, possibly a read error.

The germline CDR1 and CDR2 sequences are SGHNT and YYREEE (reference sequence). The CDR3 extends over 14 amino acids. Researchers ran the PCR with 60 Vbeta and 13 Jbeta primers. Some clones are missing from TCRdb's copy, which holds only in-frame ones; the method was immunoSEQ multiplex PCR. The sample lists over 95,000 clones; around three quarters were seen once. Sample: PBMCs. This receptor was identified in a female donor in good health and CMV-seronegative. The gene calls are TRBV5-4 and TRBJ2-5, with D maybe TRBD1 (6 bases). The CDR3 reads CASTLWGPQETQYF. CDR3 in DNA: TGTGCCAGCACCTTGTGGGGGCCCCAAGAGACCCAGTACTTC.